Each of the 5 T cell receptor beta chains below was sequenced from the same sample in a study of blood T cell repertoires in COVID-19 (TCRdb year 2020). The library was generated by the immunoSEQ multiplex PCR assay. The source is immuneACCESS, and TCRdb retained only in-frame sequences with V and J called. Part of the clones is not carried over; for the studies checked, unresolved V genes explain less than half of this, and the remainder is unexplained. Present in this sample are about 190,000 clones, around 84% of which were seen just once. Of the sample, 3.2% is held by the ten largest clones. Source material: PBMCs or T cells enriched from blood (not recorded which). The receptors come from a woman in her 30s who had recovered from COVID-19.

CDR3 protein: CASSPSGGGGSLINEQFF. The CDR3 DNA is TGTGCCAGCTCACCTTCCGGGGGTGGCGGCAGCCTAATCAATGAGCAGTTCTTC. The chain couples TRBV18 to TRBJ2-1; weak D call: TRBD2 (6 bases). CDR3 length equals 18 residues. V was pared by 3 bases and J by 6 bases, with 24 bases between. Germline V CDR1 and CDR2: KGHSH, LQKENI.

The chain combines TRBV6-5 with TRBJ2-5; 13 positions agree with TRBD2. The CDR3 has 15 residues. J gave up 5 bases and V 7 bases, and 7 bases lay outside the gene matches. Germline V gene data show CDR1 as MNHEY and CDR2 as SVGAGI. In DNA form, the CDR3 reads TGTGCCAGCACCCCAGGGACTAGCGGGGATGAGACCCAGTACTTC. Its translation is CASTPGTSGDETQYF.

V usage is TRBV29-1 and J usage is TRBJ2-5; D perhaps matches TRBD1 (5 bases). Germline V gene sequence: CDR1 SQVTM, CDR2 ANQGSEA. The CDR3 is 12 residues long. V lost 7 bases, J lost 3 bases, and 12 bases lay in between. The CDR3 DNA sequence: TGCAGCGCTCCCACGACAGAAGAGACCCAGTACTTC. It is translated as CSAPTTEETQYF.

V usage is TRBV18 and J usage is TRBJ1-3; 7 bases agree with TRBD1. Unmatched junction bases numbered 8, after V lost 5 bases and J lost 4 bases. CDR3 length: 15 amino acids. Germline CDR1 is KGHSH and CDR2 is LQKENI. Here the CDR3 DNA reads TGTGCCAGCTCAACCGACAGGGTGGAAGGAAACACCATATATTTT. Translating gives CASSTDRVEGNTIYF.

The chain recombines TRBV11-2 with TRBJ2-5; TRBD1 might be the D (6 bases). Deletions cut 4 bases from V and 6 bases from J, with 18 bases between. This CDR3 has 15 amino acids. The germline V gene encodes CDR1 SGHAT and CDR2 FQNNGV. The CDR3 region is CASSSTPRDMKTQYF. The CDR3 DNA reads as TGTGCCAGCAGCTCGACCCCCAGGGACATGAAGACCCAGTACTTC.